The sequence of this T cell receptor (beta chain) was determined in a study of vaccination effects on CD4 cells after COVID-19. Study-wide results and caveats: Only a single clone (1 of 255 vaccine-induced clones in healthy vaccinees) cross-reacted with common cold coronaviruses.

A word on this clone: Its cognate antigen is unknown.

Data came from immunoSEQ multiplex PCR; TCRdb stores just in-frame clones and leaves some out. The repertoire includes approximately 37,000 clones, around 66% of them detected once, and more than 7.5% sits in the top ten. Germline loops: CDR1 DFQATT, CDR2 SNEGSKA (reference sequence). The CDR3 consists of 16 residues. V was pared by 3 bases and J by 5 bases, with 7 bases of the junction left unmatched. Researchers isolated CD4+ T cells once approximately ten days of culture had elapsed. Participants received two doses of either the BNT162b2 or mRNA-1273 vaccine. Sequenced material: CD4+ T cells from PBMCs cultured without peptide, taken after COVID-19 vaccination. The chain uses TRBV20-1 and TRBJ2-5; 15 nucleotides align to TRBD2. The sequence was collected from a human donor who received a COVID-19 vaccine. CDR3 loop: CSASGLAGGLRETQYF. The CDR3 DNA is TGCAGTGCTAGTGGACTAGCGGGGGGGCTAAGGGAGACCCAGTACTTC.